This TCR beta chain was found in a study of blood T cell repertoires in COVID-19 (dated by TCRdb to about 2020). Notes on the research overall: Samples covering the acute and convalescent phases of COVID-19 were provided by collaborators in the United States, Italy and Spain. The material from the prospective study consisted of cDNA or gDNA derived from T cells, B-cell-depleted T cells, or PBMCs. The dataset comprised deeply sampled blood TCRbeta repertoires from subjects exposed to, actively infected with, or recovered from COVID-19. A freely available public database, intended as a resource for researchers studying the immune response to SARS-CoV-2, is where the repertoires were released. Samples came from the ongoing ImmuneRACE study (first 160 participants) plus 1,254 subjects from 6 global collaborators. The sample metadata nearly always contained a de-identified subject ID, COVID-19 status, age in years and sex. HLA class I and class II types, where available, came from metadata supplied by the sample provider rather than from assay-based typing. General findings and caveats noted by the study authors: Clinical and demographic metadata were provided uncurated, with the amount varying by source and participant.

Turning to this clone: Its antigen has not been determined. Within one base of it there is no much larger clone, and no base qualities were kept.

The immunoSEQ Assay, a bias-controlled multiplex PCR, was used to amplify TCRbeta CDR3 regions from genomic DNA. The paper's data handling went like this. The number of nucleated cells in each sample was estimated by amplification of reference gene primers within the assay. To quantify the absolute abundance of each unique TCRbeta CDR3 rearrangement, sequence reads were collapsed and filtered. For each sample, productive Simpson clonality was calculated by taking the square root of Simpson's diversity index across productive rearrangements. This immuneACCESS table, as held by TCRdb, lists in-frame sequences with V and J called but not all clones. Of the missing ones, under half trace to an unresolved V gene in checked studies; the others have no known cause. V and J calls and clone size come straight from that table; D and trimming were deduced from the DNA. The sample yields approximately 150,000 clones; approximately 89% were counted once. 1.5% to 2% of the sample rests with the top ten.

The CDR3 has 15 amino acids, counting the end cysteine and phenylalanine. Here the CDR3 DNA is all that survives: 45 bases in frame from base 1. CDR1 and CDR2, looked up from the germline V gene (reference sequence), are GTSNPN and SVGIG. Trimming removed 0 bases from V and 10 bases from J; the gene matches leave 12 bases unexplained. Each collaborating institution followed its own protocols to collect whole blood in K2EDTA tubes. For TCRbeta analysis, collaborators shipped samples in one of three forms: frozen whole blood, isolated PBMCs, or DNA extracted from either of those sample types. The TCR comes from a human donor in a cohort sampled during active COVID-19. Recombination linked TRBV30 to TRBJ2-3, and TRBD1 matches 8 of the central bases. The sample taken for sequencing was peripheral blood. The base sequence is TGTGCCTGGAGTGTTTCCTCCCAGACAGGGGTAGCGCAGTATTTT. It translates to CAWSVSSQTGVAQYF.